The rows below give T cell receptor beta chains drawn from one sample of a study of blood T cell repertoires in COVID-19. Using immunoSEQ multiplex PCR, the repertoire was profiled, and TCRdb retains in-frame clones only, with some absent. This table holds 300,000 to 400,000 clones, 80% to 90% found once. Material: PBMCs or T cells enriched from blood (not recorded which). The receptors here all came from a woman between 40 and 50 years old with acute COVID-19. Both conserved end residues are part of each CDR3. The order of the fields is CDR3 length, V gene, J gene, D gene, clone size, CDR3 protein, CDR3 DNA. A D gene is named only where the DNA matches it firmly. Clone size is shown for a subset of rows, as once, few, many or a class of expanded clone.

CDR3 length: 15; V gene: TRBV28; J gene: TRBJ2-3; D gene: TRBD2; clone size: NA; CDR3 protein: CASKRLAANTDTQYF; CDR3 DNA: TGTGCCAGCAAACGGCTAGCGGCCAACACAGATACGCAGTATTTT
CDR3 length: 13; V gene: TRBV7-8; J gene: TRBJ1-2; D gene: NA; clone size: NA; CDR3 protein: CASSLGGMGGYTF; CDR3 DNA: TGTGCCAGCAGCTTAGGAGGGATGGGTGGCTACACCTTC
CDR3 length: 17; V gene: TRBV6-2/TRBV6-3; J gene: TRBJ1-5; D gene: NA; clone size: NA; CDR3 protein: CASSFRVLRDSNQPQHF; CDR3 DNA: TGTGCCAGCAGTTTCAGAGTGTTGAGGGATAGCAATCAGCCCCAGCATTTT
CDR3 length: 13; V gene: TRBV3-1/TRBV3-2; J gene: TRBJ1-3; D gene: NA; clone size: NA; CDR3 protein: CASSPGMGNTIYF; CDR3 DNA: TGTGCCAGCAGCCCAGGGATGGGAAACACCATATATTTT
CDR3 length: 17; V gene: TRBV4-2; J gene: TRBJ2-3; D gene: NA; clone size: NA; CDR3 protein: CASSQGRGAQTGDTQYF; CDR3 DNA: TGTGCCAGCAGCCAAGGACGAGGAGCGCAAACCGGAGATACGCAGTATTTT
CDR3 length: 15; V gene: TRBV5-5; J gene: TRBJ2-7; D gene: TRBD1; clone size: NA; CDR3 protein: CASSFWDRGNYEQYF; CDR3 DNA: TGTGCCAGCAGTTTTTGGGACAGGGGGAACTACGAGCAGTACTTC
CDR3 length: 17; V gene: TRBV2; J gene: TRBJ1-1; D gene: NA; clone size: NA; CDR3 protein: CASSEALGRGEDTEAFF; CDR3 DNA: TGTGCCAGCAGTGAAGCGTTGGGGCGCGGGGAAGACACTGAAGCTTTCTTT
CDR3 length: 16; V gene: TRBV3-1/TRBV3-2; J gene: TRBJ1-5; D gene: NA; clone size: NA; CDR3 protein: CASSQDLTGRGQPQHF; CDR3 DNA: TGTGCCAGCAGCCAAGATCTTACGGGTCGAGGTCAGCCCCAGCATTTT
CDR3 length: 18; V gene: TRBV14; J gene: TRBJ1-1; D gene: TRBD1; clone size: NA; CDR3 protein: CASSQDRWDRGKNTEAFF; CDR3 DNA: TGTGCCAGCAGCCAAGATCGGTGGGACAGGGGGAAGAACACTGAAGCTTTCTTT
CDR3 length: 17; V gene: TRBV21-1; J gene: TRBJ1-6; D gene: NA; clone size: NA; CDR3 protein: CASSKELKSSYNSPLHF; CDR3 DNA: TGTGCCAGCAGCAAAGAGTTGAAGAGCTCCTATAATTCACCCCTCCACTTT
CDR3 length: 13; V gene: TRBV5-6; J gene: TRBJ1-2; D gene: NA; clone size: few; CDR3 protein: CASSFGLRGGYTF; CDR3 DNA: TGTGCCAGCAGCTTCGGGCTCAGGGGAGGCTACACCTTC
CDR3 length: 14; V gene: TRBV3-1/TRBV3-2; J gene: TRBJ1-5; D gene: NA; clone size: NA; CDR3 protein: CASSQSGQGQPQHF; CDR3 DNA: TGTGCCAGCAGCCAATCAGGGCAAGGCCAGCCCCAGCATTTT
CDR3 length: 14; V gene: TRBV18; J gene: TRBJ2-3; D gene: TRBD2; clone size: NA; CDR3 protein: CASSPLRREGQEYF; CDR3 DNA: TGTGCCAGCTCCCCATTACGTCGGGAGGGGCAGGAGTATTTT
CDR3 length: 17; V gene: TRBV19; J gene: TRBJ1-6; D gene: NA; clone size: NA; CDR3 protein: CASSSPSGTGVGSPLHF; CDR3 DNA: TGTGCCAGTAGTTCCCCATCAGGGACGGGGGTTGGATCACCCCTCCACTTT
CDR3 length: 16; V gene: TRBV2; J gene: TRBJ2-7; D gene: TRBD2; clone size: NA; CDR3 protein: CASSPQGLAGSNEQYF; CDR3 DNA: TGTGCCAGCAGTCCTCAGGGACTAGCGGGGAGTAACGAGCAGTACTTC